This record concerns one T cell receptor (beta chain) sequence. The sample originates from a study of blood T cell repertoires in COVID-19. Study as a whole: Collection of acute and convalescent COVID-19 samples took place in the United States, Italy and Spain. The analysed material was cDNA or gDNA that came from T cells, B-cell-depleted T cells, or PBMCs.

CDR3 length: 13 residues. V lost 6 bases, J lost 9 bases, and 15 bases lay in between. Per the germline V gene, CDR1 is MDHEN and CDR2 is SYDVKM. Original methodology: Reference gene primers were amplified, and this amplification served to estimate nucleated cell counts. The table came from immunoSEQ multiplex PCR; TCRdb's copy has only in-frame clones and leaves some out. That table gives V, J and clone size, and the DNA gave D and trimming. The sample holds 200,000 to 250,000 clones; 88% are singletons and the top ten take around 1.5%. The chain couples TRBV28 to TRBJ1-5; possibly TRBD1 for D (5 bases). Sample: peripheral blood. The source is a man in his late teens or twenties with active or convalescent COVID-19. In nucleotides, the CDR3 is TGTGCCAGCAGCCAAAGCAGGGCAAGGCCCCAGCATTTT. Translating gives CASSQSRARPQHF.